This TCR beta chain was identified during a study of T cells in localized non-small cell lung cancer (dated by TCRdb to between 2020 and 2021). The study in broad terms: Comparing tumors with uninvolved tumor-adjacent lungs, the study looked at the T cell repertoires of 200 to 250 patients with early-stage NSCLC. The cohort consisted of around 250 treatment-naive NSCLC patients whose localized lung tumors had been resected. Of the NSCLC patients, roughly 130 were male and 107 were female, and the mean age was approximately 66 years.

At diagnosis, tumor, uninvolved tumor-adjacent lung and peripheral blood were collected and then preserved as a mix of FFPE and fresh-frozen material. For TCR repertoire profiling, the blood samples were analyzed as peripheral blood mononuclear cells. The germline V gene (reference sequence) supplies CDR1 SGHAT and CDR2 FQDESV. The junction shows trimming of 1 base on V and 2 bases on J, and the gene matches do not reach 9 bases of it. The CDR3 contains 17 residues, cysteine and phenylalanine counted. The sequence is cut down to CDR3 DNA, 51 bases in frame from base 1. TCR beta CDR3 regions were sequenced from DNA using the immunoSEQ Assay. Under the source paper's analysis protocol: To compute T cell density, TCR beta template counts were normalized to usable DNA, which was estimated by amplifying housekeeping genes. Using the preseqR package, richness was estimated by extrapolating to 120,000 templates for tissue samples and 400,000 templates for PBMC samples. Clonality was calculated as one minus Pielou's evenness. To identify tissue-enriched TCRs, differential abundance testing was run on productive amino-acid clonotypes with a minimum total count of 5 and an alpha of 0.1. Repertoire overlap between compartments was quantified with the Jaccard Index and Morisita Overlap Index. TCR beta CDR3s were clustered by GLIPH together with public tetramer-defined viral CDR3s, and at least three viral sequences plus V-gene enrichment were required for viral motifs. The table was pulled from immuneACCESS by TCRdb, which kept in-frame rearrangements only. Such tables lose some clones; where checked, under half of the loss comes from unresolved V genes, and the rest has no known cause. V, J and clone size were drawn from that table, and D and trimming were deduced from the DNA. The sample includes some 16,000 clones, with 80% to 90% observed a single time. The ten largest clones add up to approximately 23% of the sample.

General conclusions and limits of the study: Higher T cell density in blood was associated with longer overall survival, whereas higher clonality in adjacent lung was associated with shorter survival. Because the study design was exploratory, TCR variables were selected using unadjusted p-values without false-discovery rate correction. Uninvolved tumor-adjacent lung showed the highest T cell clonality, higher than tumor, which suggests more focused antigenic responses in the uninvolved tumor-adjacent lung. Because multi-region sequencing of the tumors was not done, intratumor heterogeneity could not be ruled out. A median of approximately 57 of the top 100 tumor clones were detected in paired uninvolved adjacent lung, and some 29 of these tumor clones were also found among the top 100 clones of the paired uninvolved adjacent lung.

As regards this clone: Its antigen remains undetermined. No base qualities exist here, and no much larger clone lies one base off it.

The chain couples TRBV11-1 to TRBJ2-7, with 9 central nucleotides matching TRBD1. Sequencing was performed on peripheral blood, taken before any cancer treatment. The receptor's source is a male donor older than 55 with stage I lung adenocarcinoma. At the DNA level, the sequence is TGTGCCAGCAGCTTAGGAGACAGGGGGATTTCTACCTACGAGCAGTACTTC. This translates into CASSLGDRGISTYEQYF.